The 27 T cell receptor beta chains listed next were all sequenced from one sample in a study of T cell changes during pregnancy in multiple sclerosis. This table comes from immunoSEQ multiplex PCR, and its TCRdb copy is limited to in-frame clones, with some not included. The table includes 100,000 or so clones, around 93% detected once. Sequencing used peripheral blood, obtained after pregnancy. The receptors were sampled from a female donor with multiple sclerosis, enrolled in a pregnancy study.

This clone was picked up a small number of times. V gene TRBV7-2 combines with J gene TRBJ2-2; 7 bases match TRBD1. J was trimmed by 4 bases and V by 1 base; bases with no gene match: 12. The CDR3 runs to 18 residues. Germline CDR1 is SGHTA and CDR2 is FQGNSA. CDR3 amino acids: CASSLGTGANGGTGELFF. CDR3 nucleotides: TGTGCCAGCAGCTTAGGGACAGGAGCAAATGGAGGCACCGGGGAGCTGTTTTTT.

This clone appeared once. The CDR3 nucleotides read TGTGCCAGCAGTTTATTCACCGGGACAAGTAGTGAGCAGTTCTTC. The encoded protein is CASSLFTGTSSEQFF. V gene TRBV2 combines with J gene TRBJ2-1, with a possible D match to TRBD1 (6 bases). Germline CDR1 reads SNHLY; CDR2 reads FYNNEI. The CDR3 runs 15 residues. V lost 5 bases and J 9 bases, leaving 20 bases between the germline ends.

The V gene is TRBV19, the J gene TRBJ1-5; TRBD1 is a possible D gene (5 bases). V lost 1 base, J lost 6 bases, and 13 bases lay in between. This CDR3 spans 15 amino acids. Germline V CDR1 and CDR2: LNHDA, SQIVND (reference sequence). CDR3 in amino acids: CASSIVAGVGQPQHF. CDR3 sequence (DNA): TGTGCCAGTAGTATAGTTGCGGGGGTGGGTCAGCCCCAGCATTTT. The entire variable domain, with the rest obtained from reference TRBV19 and TRBJ1-5, is as follows: DGGITQSPKYLFRKEGQNVTLSCEQNLNHDAMYWYRQDPGQGLRLIYYSQIVNDFQKGDIAEGYSVSREKKESFPLTVTSAQKNPTAFYLCASSIVAGVGQPQHFGDGTRLSIL.

V is TRBV30 and J is TRBJ2-5, with D perhaps TRBD1 (6 bases). The CDR3 sequence is 15 residues long. CDR1 GTSNPN and CDR2 SVGIG come from the germline V gene (reference sequence). Between the trimmed V and J ends, which lost 3 bases and 0 bases, there was a span of 14 bases. The CDR3 is CAWSGAGVDQETQYF. As DNA, the CDR3 is TGTGCCTGGAGCGGGGCAGGGGTGGACCAAGAGACCCAGTACTTC.

The V gene is TRBV9, the J gene TRBJ1-2; D possibly corresponds to TRBD1 (5 bases). Trimming removed 9 bases from V and 7 bases from J, with 28 bases in between. Germline CDR1 reads SGDLS; CDR2 reads YYNGEE. This CDR3 has 16 residues. CDR3 sequence (DNA): TGTGCCACGTTGGGGAGGGGAATCGGTCATAAGGGTGGCTACACCTTC. Amino acid sequence: CATLGRGIGHKGGYTF.

The genes are TRBV5-1 and TRBJ2-6; TRBD2 aligns across 7 bases. Trimming at V came to 4 bases and at J to 6 bases, leaving 1 base not matched to a gene. Germline values: CDR1 SGHRS, CDR2 YFSETQ. The CDR3 sequence is 13 residues long. The CDR3 DNA sequence: TGCGCCAGCAGCCGGGGGGAGGCCAACGTCCTGACTTTC. The encoded protein is CASSRGEANVLTF. Complete variable domain (other parts from reference TRBV5-1 and TRBJ2-6): KAGVTQTPRYLIKTRGQQVTLSCSPISGHRSVSWYQQTPGQGLQFLFEYFSETQRNKGNFPGRFSGRQFSNSRSEMNVSTLELGDSALYLCASSRGEANVLTFGAGSRLTVL.

The V and J genes are TRBV28 and TRBJ2-5, with a tentative D call TRBD2 (5 bases). The germline V gene has CDR1 MDHEN and CDR2 SYDVKM. The length of the CDR3 is 16 residues. The germline V and J ends were trimmed by 6 bases and 5 bases, with 22 bases remaining between them. The CDR3 reads CASSPLGGAARETQYF. In DNA, the CDR3 is TGTGCCAGCAGCCCTCTGGGCGGAGCGGCGCGGGAGACCCAGTACTTC.

The rearrangement uses TRBV11-2 and TRBJ2-2; 11 bases match TRBD2. With V trimmed by 2 bases and J by 0 bases, 5 bases remained unmatched. Germline CDR1 reads SGHAT; CDR2 reads FQNNGV. The CDR3 totals 18 residues. The CDR3 DNA is TGTGCCAGCAGCTTACGGCTAGCGGGAGGCACGAACACCGGGGAGCTGTTTTTT. It specifies CASSLRLAGGTNTGELFF.

This clone was found a few times. The V and J genes are TRBV6-1 and TRBJ1-1; possible D gene TRBD1, 5 bases. Germline CDR1 reads MNHNS; CDR2 reads SASEGT. Trimming removed 2 bases at V and 3 bases at J, with 19 bases between. The CDR3 spans 17 residues. CDR3 coding DNA: TGTGCCAGCAGTGAAAATAGTGGGGGGGTGTATGACACTGAAGCTTTCTTT. Translation: CASSENSGGVYDTEAFF.

The V call is TRBV2, the J call TRBJ2-3, with 7 bases identical to TRBD2. CDR1 SNHLY and CDR2 FYNNEI come from the germline V gene. This CDR3 is 16 amino acids long. V gave up 7 bases and J gave up 2 bases; unmatched junction bases: 12. The CDR3 sequence: CASTLTAGWTTDTQYF. The DNA for the CDR3 is TGTGCCAGCACCTTAACAGCGGGATGGACCACAGATACGCAGTATTTT.

Only one count was recorded for this clone. V gene TRBV18 combines with J gene TRBJ2-7, with 8 bases fitting TRBD1. In germline, CDR1 is KGHSH, CDR2 LQKENI. The CDR3 runs 15 residues. V dropped 5 bases and J dropped 5; count of bases not matched to a gene: 11. The CDR3 spells CASSTRRTGRDEQYF. The CDR3 bases are TGTGCCAGCTCAACGCGTCGGACAGGGCGGGACGAGCAGTACTTC. The whole variable domain, remainder taken from reference TRBV18 and TRBJ2-7, is NAGVMQNPRHLVRRRGQEARLRCSPMKGHSHVYWYRQLPEEGLKFMVYLQKENIIDESGMPKERFSAEFPKEGPSILRIQQVVRGDSAAYFCASSTRRTGRDEQYFGPGTRLTVT.

This chain joins TRBV27 and TRBJ2-7, with a weak D call TRBD1 (5 bases). The length of the CDR3 is 13 residues. Trimming pared 6 bases from V and 1 base from J, leaving 10 bases between. The V gene's germline CDR1 is MNHEY and CDR2 SMNVEV (reference sequence). The DNA of the CDR3 is TGTGCCAGCAGGCTGGACATTTCCTACGAGCAGTACTTC. Residues: CASRLDISYEQYF.

This rearrangement joins TRBV18 to TRBJ1-2; D is possibly TRBD1 (6 bases). Germline V gene sequence: CDR1 KGHSH, CDR2 LQKENI. V was pared by 4 bases and J by 7 bases, with 16 bases between. CDR3 length: 14 amino acids. In nucleotides, the CDR3 is TGTGCCAGCTCACAAACGCTACAGGGTAGTGGCTACACCTTC. Its protein is CASSQTLQGSGYTF.

The gene calls are TRBV6-6 and TRBJ1-5, with TRBD1 as a possible D gene (5 bases). V was clipped by 2 bases and J by 0 bases, with 8 bases between them. Germline V lookup: CDR1 MNHNY, CDR2 SVGAGI (reference sequence). The CDR3 covers 15 residues. The CDR3 is CASSYQGNSNQPQHF. CDR3 nucleotide sequence: TGTGCCAGCAGTTACCAGGGTAATAGCAATCAGCCCCAGCATTTT.

The chain combines TRBV6-1 with TRBJ2-1; D is possibly TRBD1 (5 bases). Per germline, CDR1 MNHNS and CDR2 SASEGT. V lost 2 bases to trimming and J lost 5 bases, with 22 bases between them. The CDR3 extends over 18 amino acids. CDR3 sequence reads: CASSEIGRGHPTHNEQFF. CDR3 bases: TGTGCCAGCAGTGAAATAGGGCGCGGACACCCAACCCACAATGAGCAGTTCTTC.

The gene calls are TRBV6-4 and TRBJ1-2; D may be TRBD1 (6 bases). V was trimmed by 2 bases and J by 5 bases, leaving 24 bases between them. This CDR3 spans 18 amino acids. CDR1 is MRHNA, CDR2 SNTAGT, per germline. The CDR3 DNA reads TGTGCCAGCAGTGACCCCCACAGGGAAGACCATTTTTGGTATGGCTACACCTTC. Its protein product is CASSDPHREDHFWYGYTF.

The chain is built from TRBV7-3 and TRBJ2-2, with a tentative D call TRBD1 (5 bases). The V and J ends lost 6 bases and 9 bases respectively, with 5 bases between them. Germline V gene data show CDR1 as SGHTA and CDR2 as FQGTGA. The CDR3 length is 10 residues. Here the CDR3 DNA reads TGTGCCAGCAGGGACAGGGAGCTGTTTTTT. Translated: CASRDRELFF.

The chain carries TRBV2 and TRBJ2-7, with 7 bases that match TRBD1. This CDR3 spans 13 amino acids. Germline V gives CDR1 SNHLY, CDR2 FYNNEI. The junction had 2 bases not matched to a gene; V was cut back by 4 bases and J by 2 bases. The CDR3 region is CASSGDRTYEQYF. The CDR3 DNA reads TGTGCCAGCAGTGGGGACAGAACCTACGAGCAGTACTTC.

The chain joins TRBV1 to TRBJ1-2; TRBD1 is taken as the D call from the table, unchecked against the DNA. TRBV1 represents a pseudogene. The CDR3 runs 16 residues. CDR3 protein: CTSSHCPAGGAGGYTF. For the CDR3, the DNA is TGCACCAGCAGCCACTGCCCTGCTGGGGGCGCTGGTGGCTACACCTTC.

The chain carries TRBV5-4 and TRBJ2-7; 10 nucleotides align to TRBD2. Unmatched junction bases numbered 6, after V lost 3 bases and J lost 3 bases. Per the germline V gene, CDR1 is SGHNT and CDR2 is YYREEE (reference sequence). The CDR3 contains 15 residues. CDR3: CASSSSSGGYYEQYF. In DNA form, the CDR3 reads TGTGCCAGCAGCTCATCTAGCGGGGGATACTACGAGCAGTACTTC.

This chain joins TRBV5-1 and TRBJ2-3; maybe TRBD1 (6 bases). Trimming took off 6 bases at V and 3 bases at J, with 14 bases between the two ends. The CDR3 sequence is 14 residues long. In germline, CDR1 is SGHRS, CDR2 YFSETQ. The CDR3 nucleotides read TGCGCCAGCAACACAGGGTCTTGGACAGATACGCAGTATTTT. It is translated as CASNTGSWTDTQYF.

The chain is built from TRBV7-9 and TRBJ1-2, with a tentative D call TRBD1 (6 bases). This CDR3 region has 14 residues. Germline V gene sequence: CDR1 SEHNR, CDR2 FQNEAQ (reference sequence). Trimming cost V 6 bases and J 8 bases, with 19 bases left between them. The CDR3 nucleotides are TGTGCCAGCAGGATTAGGGGGTCCTCTGAGGGCTACACCTTC. It encodes CASRIRGSSEGYTF.

CDR3 region: CASSIDRMDGELFF. CDR3 nucleotide sequence: TGTGCCAGTAGTATAGACAGGATGGACGGGGAGCTGTTTTTT. The gene calls are TRBV19 and TRBJ2-2, with D unclear. The V end was cut by 0 bases, the J end by 7 bases, with 9 bases between. Germline CDR1 LNHDA, CDR2 SQIVND (reference sequence). CDR3 length: 14 residues.

The chain joins TRBV5-6 to TRBJ2-7, with D tentatively TRBD2 (5 bases). V was cut by 2 bases and J by 0 bases, with 9 bases left in between. Germline values: CDR1 SGHDT, CDR2 YYEEEE. The CDR3 consists of 14 residues. The CDR3 reads CASSLGGYSYEQYF. CDR3 nucleotides: TGTGCCAGCAGCTTAGGCGGGTACTCCTACGAGCAGTACTTC.

The chain joins TRBV5-4 to TRBJ2-5, with 10 bases that match TRBD2. With 6 bases clipped from V and 2 bases from J, the junction kept 16 bases outside the gene matches. This CDR3 region has 18 residues. Per the germline V gene, CDR1 is SGHNT and CDR2 is YYREEE (reference sequence). As DNA, the CDR3 is TGTGCCAGCAACGGGGCTAGCGGGGGCGGCGGCCCACAAGAGACCCAGTACTTC. It encodes CASNGASGGGGPQETQYF. Together with reference TRBV5-4 and TRBJ2-5, the CDR3 gives the full variable domain: ETGVTQSPTHLIKTRGQQVTLRCSSQSGHNTVSWYQQALGQGPQFIFQYYREEENGRGNFPPRFSGLQFPNYSSELNVNALELDDSALYLCASNGASGGGGPQETQYFGPGTRLLVL.

A few counts support this clone. The chain joins TRBV30 to TRBJ1-1; D is possibly TRBD1 (6 bases). CDR3 length: 14 amino acids. The V and J ends lost 0 bases and 4 bases respectively, with 12 bases between them. The germline gives CDR1 GTSNPN, CDR2 SVGIG (reference sequence). The CDR3 region has the DNA TGTGCCTGGAGTGTACTGGGGGCCCGCACTGAAGCTTTCTTT. As protein: CAWSVLGARTEAFF. The whole variable domain, remainder taken from reference TRBV30 and TRBJ1-1, is SQTIHQWPATLVQPVGSPLSLECTVEGTSNPNLYWYRQAAGRGLQLLFYSVGIGQISSEVPQNLSASRPQDRQFILSSKKLLLSDSGFYLCAWSVLGARTEAFFGQGTRLTVV.

The chain combines TRBV7-2 with TRBJ1-4; 9 nucleotides line up with TRBD1. The CDR3 length is 14 residues. Germline V gene data show CDR1 as SGHTA and CDR2 as FQGNSA. Germline trimming cut 3 bases from V and 7 bases from J; bases unmatched to any gene: 3. CDR3 sequence (DNA): TGTGCCAGCAGCTTGGACAGGGGCGTTGAAAAACTGTTTTTT. It translates to CASSLDRGVEKLFF.